This TCR beta chain was identified during a study of CD8 T cells in ankylosing spondylitis. This clonotype showed up just a few times. The antigen is not known. Looked up from germline, CDR1 is ENHRY and CDR2 is SYGVKD. This CDR3 is 15 amino acids long. The ends lost 6 bases at V and 1 base at J; junction bases unmatched: 2. General study results and limits: What seemed typical of ankylosing spondylitis blood was a TCR beta motif built from roughly eight highly homologous variants. Within peripheral blood, clones linked to disease were CD8+ and relatively rare. Reported data indicate significant enrichment of disease-linked clones within matched ankylosing spondylitis synovial fluid.

A quantitative 5'-RACE method, one with molecular barcodes, was used to make TCR beta libraries. A single record per CDR3 protein comes from TCRdb applying MiXCR to the 5' RACE reads. The table records more than 300,000 distinct CDR3 sequences, roughly 8% of them present only once. This TCR derives from a male donor with ankylosing spondylitis. This chain joins TRBV10-3 and TRBJ2-5; 13 bases agree with TRBD2. Source material: blood, either unsorted or a sorted T cell fraction (not recorded which). The CDR3 coding sequence is TGTGCCATCAGCCGACTAGCGGGAGGCCAAGAGACCCAGTACTTC. Translated: CAISRLAGGQETQYF.